A selection of T cell receptor beta chains follows, all from one sample in a study of beta chain features in type 1 diabetes. This table comes from immunoSEQ multiplex PCR, and its TCRdb copy is limited to in-frame clones, with some not included. The repertoire holds 150,000 to 200,000 clones, with about 9% as singletons. The specimen was central memory CD4+ T cells from blood. These TCRs come from a woman between 18 and 29 years old with type 1 diabetes. Both conserved end residues are part of each CDR3. Each record gives: J gene, clone size, D gene, V gene, CDR3 DNA, CDR3 protein. D genes are given only for firm matches. A row's size may be missing; if present it is once, few, many or a size class.

TRBJ1-2 | few | NA | TRBV14 | TGTGCCAGCAGCCCCCTTGGGGGGGCGGTGGGCTATGGCTACACCTTC | CASSPLGGAVGYGYTF
TRBJ1-2 | NA | NA | TRBV19 | TGTGCCAGTAGTATAGGCGGACAGACTAACTATGGCTACACCTTC | CASSIGGQTNYGYTF
TRBJ2-3 | few | NA | TRBV15 | TGTGCCACCATGGCGGGGGCGAGCACAGATACGCAGTATTTT | CATMAGASTDTQYF
TRBJ2-7 | few | TRBD2 | TRBV5-1 | TGCGCCAGCAGCCTGGGAGGGTTCCTTTACGAGCAGTACTTC | CASSLGGFLYEQYF
TRBJ1-2 | few | TRBD1 | TRBV11-2 | TGTGCCAGCAGCCCGCGACAGGGCGCTAACTATGGCTACACCTTC | CASSPRQGANYGYTF
TRBJ2-5 | few | NA | TRBV7-2 | TGTGCCAGCAGCTCCCAACAGGGTCAAGAGACCCAGTACTTC | CASSSQQGQETQYF
TRBJ1-2 | NA | NA | TRBV4-2 | TGTGCCAGCCAAGGCCTACAGGAAACCGGGGGCTACACCTTC | CASQGLQETGGYTF
TRBJ1-5 | few | NA | TRBV4-2 | TGTGCCAGCAGCCGGGCCCCAGGGGATAATCAGCCCCAGCATTTT | CASSRAPGDNQPQHF
TRBJ1-5 | NA | NA | TRBV7-2 | TGTGCCAGCAGCTTAGACAGTCAGCCCCAGCATTTT | CASSLDSQPQHF
TRBJ1-2 | NA | NA | TRBV18 | TGTGCCAGCTCACCGAACGGGGGGATTTATGGCTACACCTTC | CASSPNGGIYGYTF
TRBJ2-2 | NA | NA | TRBV11-3 | TGTGCCAGCAACGGGTTAGGGGTTGACAGTAGTTCCGGGGAGCTGTTTTTT | CASNGLGVDSSSGELFF
TRBJ1-5 | NA | TRBD1 | TRBV19 | TGTGCCAGTACACAACAGGGGAGAGCCCGCAATCAGCCCCAGCATTTT | CASTQQGRARNQPQHF
TRBJ1-4 | NA | NA | TRBV2 | TGTGCCAGCGCCTTGACTCCGGGAAACGAAAAACTGTTTTTT | CASALTPGNEKLFF
TRBJ1-2 | NA | TRBD1 | TRBV7-8 | TGTGCCAGCAGCTTAGGGACAGGGATCCGGCGCTACACCTTC | CASSLGTGIRRYTF
TRBJ2-7 | few | NA | TRBV2 | TGTGCCAGCAGTGGGCCCCAGATTGGCGAGCAGTACTTC | CASSGPQIGEQYF
TRBJ2-3 | NA | TRBD2 | TRBV27 | TGTGCCAGCAATCGGGGGCTAGCGGGGGATACGCAGTATTTT | CASNRGLAGDTQYF
TRBJ1-2 | NA | TRBD1 | TRBV7-2 | TGTGCCAGCAGCTTGTGGGGACAGGCTAACTATGGCTACACCTTC | CASSLWGQANYGYTF
TRBJ2-7 | NA | TRBD2 | TRBV28 | TGTGCCAGCATTCCCCAAGCGGGAGGAATCTACGAGCAGTACTTC | CASIPQAGGIYEQYF
TRBJ1-2 | few | TRBD1 | TRBV18 | TGTGCCAGCTCACACTTGGACAGGGCGAATGGCTACACCTTC | CASSHLDRANGYTF
TRBJ2-3 | NA | TRBD2 | TRBV29-1 | TGCAGCGCTGAAGGAAGGCTAGCGGGGCTCGCCCAAGATACGCAGTATTTT | CSAEGRLAGLAQDTQYF
TRBJ2-5 | few | NA | TRBV1 | TGCACCAGCAGCCAAGATCTTGCGGGAGGGTCAGAGACCCAGTACTTC | CTSSQDLAGGSETQYF
TRBJ2-3 | NA | NA | TRBV5-6 | TGTGCCAGCAGCTTGGCCATGGATACGCAGTATTTT | CASSLAMDTQYF